This T cell receptor beta chain was sequenced in a study of blood T cell repertoires in COVID-19. Study-wide background: Researchers got acute and convalescent COVID-19 samples from the United States, Italy and Spain. PBMCs, B-cell-depleted T cells, or T cells were the source of the cDNA or gDNA that made up the material.

CDR3 length: 17 residues. Germline values: CDR1 SEHNR, CDR2 FQNEAQ (reference sequence). Trimming cost V 2 bases and J 4 bases; bases outside gene matches: 10. Original processing methods: Cell counts per sample came from amplifying reference gene primers. Generated by immunoSEQ multiplex PCR, the TCRdb table keeps only in-frame clones and is missing some. The V and J calls and clone size come from that table; D and trimming were worked out from the DNA. The sample lists 200,000 or so clones, about 86% occurring once. The sequence came from a woman in her fifties or sixties with acute or convalescent COVID-19. The sequenced material came from peripheral blood. The chain couples TRBV7-9 to TRBJ2-1; TRBD1 matches at 8 bases. CDR3 in amino acids: CASSLSPQGAIYNEQFF. The CDR3 DNA follows: TGTGCCAGCAGCTTAAGCCCTCAGGGGGCTATTTACAATGAGCAGTTCTTC.